This TCR beta chain was sequenced in a study of T cells expressing NK-cell markers (dated by TCRdb to 2020 to 2022). Regarding the study in general: TCR beta-chain repertoires were profiled in sorted CD3+CD56+NKG2C+, CD3+CD56+NKG2C- and CD3+CD56-NKG2C+ T-cell subsets from several donors. Among the eight sequenced donors, seven were HCMV-seropositive and one was HCMV-seronegative. Randomly selected healthy volunteers, three men and five women, were used as the eight sequenced donors. Libraries were sequenced as 2 x 150 bp reads on Illumina HiSeq 2000/2500, MiSeq or NextSeq. Overall results and qualifications from the work: Those dominant clonotypes were again the most abundant among CD3+CD56-NKG2C+ cells in several donors, at about 28.3-65%. In six donors, the dominant CD3+CD56+NKG2C+ clonotypes were among the top 10 CD8+ clonotypes and accounted for about 1.0-7.5% of CD8+ T cells. Whether the expanded NKG2C-expressing T cell clones were specific for HCMV antigens was left unclear.

Instrument used: Illumina HiSeq 2000. TCR beta cDNA libraries were made by 5'RACE template switching that added a universal primer site and unique molecular identifiers. Synthesis of cDNA was primed from the TCR beta constant segment and was followed by two consecutive PCR amplification steps. The published analysis was carried out like this. Reads were demultiplexed and grouped by UMI with MIGEC, and clonotypes were assembled and quantified with MiTCR. To exclude erroneous sequences, any TCR cDNA sequence not supported by at least two reads was discarded. The tcR package was used for downstream repertoire analysis, and clonotypes were matched between fractions using CDR3 nucleotide sequence together with V segment. VDJmatch was used to annotate antigen specificity against VDJdb, with one amino acid substitution allowed in CDR3. Based on TCRdb reprocessing of the reads, there is one entry per CDR3 protein sequence, and DNA is missing. It is TCRdb's table, rather than the study itself, that gives the V and J calls and clone size. The sample table includes approximately 420,000 distinct CDR3 sequences. The top ten constitute approximately 12% of the sample.

Details on this clonotype: The clone's antigen remains unknown.

From a lookup of the germline V gene (reference sequence), CDR1 and CDR2 are LGHDT and YNNKEL. Including cysteine and phenylalanine, the CDR3 has 12 amino acids. Only the protein is on record. HCMV serostatus was determined by detecting HCMV-specific IgG in serum with a commercial ELISA kit. Ficoll density gradient centrifugation was used to isolate peripheral blood mononuclear cells from blood. Sequencing was performed on blood T cells: a sorted CD56 or NKG2C T cell subset, CD4+ or CD8+ T cells, or bulk PBMC T cells (not recorded which). This clonotype originated in a woman between 45 and 60 years old in good health. Donor details come from another sample of the same person, matched by shared clones. The chain joins TRBV3-1 to TRBJ2-1; absent DNA, TCRdb's TRBD2 call cannot be checked. The CDR3 protein sequence reads: CASSHAGGEQFF.